These T cell receptor beta chains were read from a single sample in a study of T cell responses to AZD1222 COVID-19 vaccine. The table came from immunoSEQ multiplex PCR; TCRdb's copy has only in-frame clones and leaves some out. This table has tens of thousands of clones, more than 70% appearing once. The source material was peripheral blood, sampled on day 0 of AZD1222 vaccination. The source of these receptors is an adult in good health. The CDR3 runs from the conserved cysteine through the conserved F or W. A D gene is named only where the DNA matches it firmly. Where a row states a size, it is once, few, many or the class of an expanded clone; other rows omit it.

J gene | clone size | CDR3 length | V gene | D gene | CDR3 DNA | CDR3 protein
TRBJ1-1 | . | 14 | TRBV6-5 | TRBD1 | TGTGCCAGCACCCCCGGACAGGGGACCACTGAAGCTTTCTTT | CASTPGQGTTEAFF
TRBJ2-7 | . | 16 | TRBV7-2 | TRBD2 | TGTGCCAGCAGCCTGGGGACTAGCGGGAGAACCTACGAGCAGTACTTC | CASSLGTSGRTYEQYF
TRBJ2-1 | . | 16 | TRBV6-5 | TRBD2 | TGTGCCAGCAGTTCCCCTAGCGGGGGGTCCTACAATGAGCAGTTCTTC | CASSSPSGGSYNEQFF
TRBJ1-6 | once | 15 | TRBV30 | . | TGTGCCTGGACCTTAACCACAGGGATTAATTCACCCCTCCACTTT | CAWTLTTGINSPLHF
TRBJ1-5 | . | 17 | TRBV3-1/TRBV3-2 | TRBD1 | TGTGCCAGCAGCCCGACCCCATTAGACAGGGTCGGTCAGCCCCAGCATTTT | CASSPTPLDRVGQPQHF
TRBJ1-5 | . | 13 | TRBV30 | . | TGTGCCTGGAGTGTAAAGGGCAATCAGCCCCAGCATTTT | CAWSVKGNQPQHF
TRBJ2-3 | . | 13 | TRBV6-1 | . | TGTGCCAGCAGTGAAAAGAGGGCAGATACGCAGTATTTT | CASSEKRADTQYF
TRBJ2-7 | . | 15 | TRBV27 | TRBD1 | TGTGCCAGCAGTTTATCGGGACAGGCGGGCTACGAGCAGTACTTC | CASSLSGQAGYEQYF
TRBJ2-1 | . | 15 | TRBV9 | . | TGTGCCAGCAGCGTCGAGCGGGTTATCGTCAATGAGCAGTTCTTC | CASSVERVIVNEQFF
TRBJ1-2 | . | 16 | TRBV4-3 | TRBD1 | TGCGCCAGCAGCCAACGTGGGGACAGATACTATAGCGGCTACACCTTC | CASSQRGDRYYSGYTF